A selection of T cell receptor beta chains follows, all from one sample in a study of shared clonotypes between healthy human individuals. Sequenced by immunoSEQ multiplex PCR; TCRdb stores in-frame clones only, minus some. This table holds around 620,000 clones, about 95% found once. Sequencing was done on a sample of naive CD8+ T cells sorted from blood. Every receptor here comes from a woman aged 25 to 45 in good health. Both conserved end residues are part of each CDR3. D genes are given only for firm matches. Size is stated for part of the rows, as once, few or many counts, or as a class when the clone is expanded.

>TRBD2|TRBV7-7|TRBJ2-2|-
CASSSGLAGWHTGELFF
TGTGCCAGCAGCTCGGGACTAGCGGGATGGCACACCGGGGAGCTGTTTTTT
>-|TRBV28|TRBJ1-1|-
CASSLNSAEAFF
TGTGCCAGCAGTTTAAATTCGGCCGAAGCTTTCTTT
>-|TRBV27|TRBJ2-7|-
CASSLYRGLHEQYF
TGTGCCAGCAGTTTATATCGGGGGCTCCACGAGCAGTACTTC
>-|TRBV7-8|TRBJ1-1|-
CASSSLSPGWGNTEAFF
TGTGCCAGCAGCTCTCTCAGCCCAGGGTGGGGGAACACTGAAGCTTTCTTT
>TRBD1|TRBV18|TRBJ2-7|-
CASSPLGQGRYF
TGTGCCAGCTCACCCCTGGGACAGGGTCGGTACTTC
>TRBD1|TRBV11-2|TRBJ1-2|-
CASSSAPGGHGYTF
TGTGCCAGCAGCTCCGCCCCAGGGGGACATGGCTACACCTTC
>-|TRBV2|TRBJ2-1|-
CASSVMGAQSGTGEQFF
TGTGCCAGCAGTGTTATGGGGGCGCAGAGCGGGACAGGTGAGCAGTTCTTC
>-|TRBV7-6|TRBJ2-1|-
CASSVKNGTQTYNEQFF
TGTGCCAGCAGCGTAAAGAACGGGACACAGACATACAATGAGCAGTTCTTC
>TRBD1|TRBV6-5|TRBJ2-5|-
CASRRTPGTVETQYF
TGTGCCAGCAGAAGAACACCCGGGACAGTGGAGACCCAGTACTTC
>-|TRBV5-4|TRBJ1-5|-
CASSLGSNQPQHF
TGTGCCAGCAGCTTGGGGAGCAATCAGCCCCAGCATTTT
>-|TRBV5-1|TRBJ2-2|-
CASSLVSSEPVNTGELFF
TGCGCCAGCAGCTTGGTCTCGTCCGAGCCCGTTAACACCGGGGAGCTGTTTTTT
>TRBD2|TRBV11-2|TRBJ2-3|-
CASSSPPGLAGGMRDTQYF
TGTGCCAGCAGCTCCCCACCGGGACTAGCGGGAGGGATGAGAGATACGCAGTATTTT
>TRBD2|TRBV7-2|TRBJ2-7|-
CASSVSGSSYEQYF
TGTGCCAGCAGCGTGAGCGGGAGCTCCTACGAGCAGTACTTC
>-|TRBV5-1|TRBJ2-7|-
CASSLNQGVGTYEQYF
TGCGCCAGCAGCTTAAATCAGGGAGTGGGGACCTACGAGCAGTACTTC
>-|TRBV7-8|TRBJ2-7|-
CASSPGVGYEQYF
TGTGCCAGCAGCCCGGGGGTAGGGTACGAGCAGTACTTC
>-|TRBV19|TRBJ1-2|-
CASSIDSTYGYTF
TGTGCCAGTAGTATAGACAGTACTTATGGCTACACCTTC
>TRBD2|TRBV11-2|TRBJ2-2|-
CASSLEVAGYTGELFF
TGTGCCAGCAGCTTAGAAGTAGCGGGGTACACCGGGGAGCTGTTTTTT
>-|TRBV19|TRBJ1-1|-
CASSIFPNTEAFF
TGTGCCAGTAGTATATTTCCGAACACTGAAGCTTTCTTT
>-|TRBV19|TRBJ2-7|-
CASSPSLRSSYEQYF
TGTGCCAGTAGTCCCAGCCTTAGGAGCTCCTACGAGCAGTACTTC
>-|TRBV18|TRBJ2-7|-
CASSPPAGEHYEQYF
TGTGCCAGCTCACCACCGGCTGGGGAGCACTACGAGCAGTACTTC
>-|TRBV1|TRBJ2-2|-
CTSSQDLLRDSNTGELFF
TGCACCAGCAGCCAAGATCTACTACGGGACTCGAACACCGGGGAGCTGTTTTTT
>TRBD1|TRBV13|TRBJ2-1|-
CASSLRDRYNEQFF
TGTGCCAGCAGCCTCCGGGACAGGTACAATGAGCAGTTCTTC
>-|TRBV7-9|TRBJ1-1|-
CASTSGGTEAFF
TGTGCCAGCACCTCGGGGGGGACTGAAGCTTTCTTT
>-|TRBV27|TRBJ2-3|-
CASSVTHTDTQYF
TGTGCCAGCAGTGTAACGCACACAGATACGCAGTATTTT
>-|TRBV7-9|TRBJ2-7|-
CASSPSGYEQYF
TGTGCCAGCAGCCCTTCAGGCTACGAGCAGTACTTC
>-|TRBV14|TRBJ2-5|-
CASSQEDSETQYF
TGTGCCAGCAGCCAAGAAGACTCAGAGACCCAGTACTTC
>-|TRBV11-2|TRBJ2-3|-
CASSLVDTQYF
TGTGCCAGCAGCTTAGTGGATACGCAGTATTTT
>-|TRBV5-6|TRBJ2-5|-
CASRSLAREQETQYF
TGTGCCAGCAGGTCGCTAGCGCGAGAACAAGAGACCCAGTACTTC
>-|TRBV7-6|TRBJ1-1|-
CASSLDGGTEAFF
TGTGCCAGCAGCCTCGACGGGGGGACTGAAGCTTTCTTT
>-|TRBV7-6|TRBJ2-1|-
CASSLAGYEQFF
TGTGCCAGCAGCTTAGCGGGCTATGAGCAGTTCTTC
>-|TRBV9|TRBJ2-7|-
CASSPQGNAYEQYF
TGTGCCAGCAGCCCGCAGGGAAATGCCTACGAGCAGTACTTC
>-|TRBV6-5|TRBJ2-7|once
CASSSIPQGGEQYF
TGTGCCAGCAGCTCGATTCCCCAAGGGGGCGAGCAGTACTTC
>-|TRBV5-5|TRBJ1-5|-
CASSLDRRVSRDQPQHF
TGTGCCAGCAGCTTGGATCGGAGGGTATCAAGAGATCAGCCCCAGCATTTT
>TRBD1|TRBV7-8|TRBJ2-7|-
CASSHRGTGVGEQYF
TGTGCCAGCAGCCATCGCGGGACAGGGGTTGGCGAGCAGTACTTC
>TRBD1|TRBV5-8|TRBJ1-5|-
CASSLGQGGWQPQHF
TGTGCCAGCAGCTTGGGACAGGGGGGATGGCAGCCCCAGCATTTT
>-|TRBV5-2|TRBJ1-1|-
CASSLLEGSPEAFF
TGTGCCAGCAGCTTATTGGAGGGCTCTCCTGAAGCTTTCTTT
>TRBD1|TRBV13|TRBJ2-7|few
CASSPGTGGYEQYF
TGTGCCAGCAGCCCCGGGACAGGGGGCTACGAGCAGTACTTC
>-|TRBV5-1|TRBJ1-3|-
CASRGGDSGNTIYF
TGCGCCAGCAGAGGCGGCGACTCTGGAAACACCATATATTTT
>-|TRBV10-3|TRBJ2-7|-
CAISESRYPYEQYF
TGTGCCATCAGTGAGTCGCGATACCCCTACGAGCAGTACTTC
>-|TRBV5-1|TRBJ2-3|-
CASSPGTGAFTQYF
TGCGCCAGCAGCCCTGGGACGGGAGCATTTACGCAGTATTTT
>-|TRBV6-1|TRBJ2-7|-
CASSERLIAAYLEQYF
TGTGCCAGCAGTGAAAGGTTGATAGCGGCATATTTAGAGCAGTACTTC
>-|TRBV14|TRBJ2-3|-
CASSLQRAPPRDTQYF
TGTGCCAGCAGCCTCCAACGGGCCCCACCAAGGGATACGCAGTATTTT
>TRBD1|TRBV5-1|TRBJ2-3|-
CASSRRGLSTDTQYF
TGCGCCAGCAGCCGCAGGGGGCTTAGCACAGATACGCAGTATTTT
>-|TRBV7-2|TRBJ2-1|-
CASSLGLYNEQFF
TGTGCCAGCAGCTTAGGACTATACAATGAGCAGTTCTTC
>-|TRBV7-8|TRBJ2-1|-
CASSFRDFGANEQFF
TGTGCCAGCAGCTTCCGGGACTTCGGAGCCAATGAGCAGTTCTTC
>-|TRBV5-1|TRBJ2-5|-
CASSLAGGETQYF
TGCGCCAGCAGCTTGGCAGGGGGGGAGACCCAGTACTTC
>-|TRBV7-9|TRBJ2-1|-
CASSLGGSRNEQFF
TGTGCCAGCAGCTTAGGAGGGAGTCGGAATGAGCAGTTCTTC
>-|TRBV7-3|TRBJ2-7|once
CASSLGHLGSYEQYF
TGTGCCAGCAGCTTGGGCCACCTCGGCTCCTACGAGCAGTACTTC
>TRBD1|TRBV19|TRBJ2-7|-
CASSTRDRGIFSYEQYF
TGTGCCAGTAGTACACGGGACAGGGGGATCTTCTCCTACGAGCAGTACTTC
>-|TRBV28|TRBJ2-5|-
CASSPQVYQETQYF
TGTGCCAGCAGTCCACAGGTTTACCAAGAGACCCAGTACTTC
>-|TRBV5-4|TRBJ2-5|-
CASSWLPAETQYF
TGTGCCAGCAGCTGGCTACCGGCGGAGACCCAGTACTTC